Below, 11 T cell receptor beta chains from the same sample are listed, as sequenced in a study of cytomegalovirus exposure and HLA in healthy donors. Vbeta (60) and Jbeta (13) primers were used in the PCR. Method: immunoSEQ multiplex PCR; TCRdb's copy keeps in-frame clones and lacks some. The table lists some 94,000 clones, approximately 70% of them singletons. Sequencing was performed on PBMCs. All receptors come from a man aged 45-60 years in good health and CMV-seronegative.

The chain carries TRBV5-1 and TRBJ2-1, with a possible D match to TRBD2 (5 bases). Germline CDR1 reads SGHRS; CDR2 reads YFSETQ. The V and J ends lost 4 bases and 0 bases respectively, with 11 bases between them. This CDR3 has 15 residues. CDR3 protein: CASSGRSGSYNEQFF. CDR3 in DNA: TGCGCCAGCAGCGGGCGGAGCGGCTCCTACAATGAGCAGTTCTTC.

The genes are TRBV15 and TRBJ1-6; D is uncertain. The CDR3 is made up of 14 amino acids. The germline V gene encodes CDR1 LNHNV and CDR2 YYDKDF (reference sequence). The V and J ends lost 0 bases and 10 bases respectively, with 10 bases between them. CDR3 DNA sequence: TGTGCCACCAGCAGAGATCCCGTGGGCTCACCCCTCCACTTT. It yields the protein CATSRDPVGSPLHF. Complete variable domain (other parts from reference TRBV15 and TRBJ1-6): DAMVIQNPRYQVTQFGKPVTLSCSQTLNHNVMYWYQQKSSQAPKLLFHYYDKDFNNEADTPDNFQSRRPNTSFCFLDIRSPGLGDTAMYLCATSRDPVGSPLHFGNGTRLTVT.

This clone has ten or more counts. The chain links TRBV29-1 to TRBJ1-4; no reliable D call. Per the germline V gene, CDR1 is SQVTM and CDR2 is ANQGSEA. V was clipped by 5 bases and J by 8 bases, with 9 bases between them. The CDR3 sequence is 11 residues long. The CDR3 region has the DNA TGCAGCGTTAGGACTGAGGAAAAACTGTTTTTT. Amino acid sequence: CSVRTEEKLFF.

This clone showed up just a few times. The genes are TRBV7-9 and TRBJ1-2; unclear D gene. The CDR3 is 13 residues long. Germline V gives CDR1 SEHNR, CDR2 FQNEAQ (reference sequence). Trimming pared 3 bases from V and 4 bases from J, leaving 9 bases between. The CDR3 here is CASSFDSFYGYTF. CDR3 sequence (DNA): TGTGCCAGCAGCTTTGACTCTTTCTATGGCTACACCTTC.

The rearrangement joins TRBV4-2 to TRBJ1-1; the match to TRBD1 covers 8 bases. After removal of 4 bases from V and 3 bases from J, the junction contained 7 bases not matched to a gene. The CDR3 has 15 amino acids. Germline CDR1 reads LGHNA; CDR2 reads YNFKEQ. CDR3 coding DNA: TGTGCCAGCAGCCTGACCGGGACAGGATACACTGAAGCTTTCTTT. Translated, it gives CASSLTGTGYTEAFF.

The chain employs TRBV10-3 and TRBJ1-3, with D possibly TRBD1 on 6 matching bases. Deletions cut 7 bases from V and 0 bases from J, with 7 bases between. Per the germline V gene, CDR1 is ENHRY and CDR2 is SYGVKD. The CDR3 sequence is 13 residues long. CDR3 loop: CAITGDSGNTIYF. CDR3 DNA sequence: TGTGCCATCACAGGGGACTCTGGAAACACCATATATTTT.

The chain uses TRBV5-4 and TRBJ2-3; TRBD2 matches 10 bases. CDR1 SGHNT and CDR2 YYREEE come from the germline V gene (reference sequence). The CDR3 sequence is 15 residues long. The V gene end was trimmed by 4 bases and the J gene end by 5 bases; junction bases not matched to a gene: 7. This CDR3 reads CASSRSGGARDTQYF. CDR3 nucleotide sequence: TGTGCCAGCAGCCGAAGCGGGGGGGCCAGAGATACGCAGTATTTT.

This clone turned up a few times. This chain connects TRBV15 to TRBJ2-2; D is ambiguous. Deletions cut 5 bases from V and 1 base from J, with 14 bases between. Per germline, CDR1 LNHNV and CDR2 YYDKDF (reference sequence). The CDR3 is 16 residues long. The chain's CDR3 is CATSGRQRLNTGELFF. The CDR3, as DNA: TGTGCCACCAGCGGGCGTCAACGGTTGAACACCGGGGAGCTGTTTTTT. Variable domain in full (rest from reference TRBV15 and TRBJ2-2): DAMVIQNPRYQVTQFGKPVTLSCSQTLNHNVMYWYQQKSSQAPKLLFHYYDKDFNNEADTPDNFQSRRPNTSFCFLDIRSPGLGDTAMYLCATSGRQRLNTGELFFGEGSRLTVL.

J is TRBJ1-3 and V is TRBV5-1, with D unresolved. Germline V gives CDR1 SGHRS, CDR2 YFSETQ. V was shortened by 4 bases and J by 4 bases, with 18 bases between the two germline ends. The CDR3 sequence is 16 residues long. The CDR3 nucleotides are TGCGCCAGCAGCCTCTTTAGCCTTCGGGGAGGAAACACCATATATTTT. It yields the protein CASSLFSLRGGNTIYF.

V usage is TRBV4-3 and J usage is TRBJ1-5; D is undetermined. The germline CDR1 and CDR2 sequences are LGHNA and YSLEER. V lost 0 bases, J lost 4 bases, and 4 bases lay in between. This CDR3 contains 13 residues. The CDR3 nucleotides read TGCGCCAGCAGCCAAGAAGAGAATCAGCCCCAGCATTTT. This encodes CASSQEENQPQHF.

This clone was observed a handful of times. The chain carries TRBV7-9 and TRBJ2-7; 11 bases are shared with TRBD1. V dropped 6 bases and J dropped 9; count of bases not matched to a gene: 19. Germline V gene lookup returns CDR1 SEHNR and CDR2 FQNEAQ (reference sequence). The length of the CDR3 is 17 residues. The CDR3 nucleotides are TGTGCCAGCAGTCTTACAGCCCGGGACAGGGGGTTCATGGTGCAGTACTTC. Amino acid sequence: CASSLTARDRGFMVQYF.